A selection of T cell receptor beta chains follows, all from one sample in a study of blood T cell repertoires in COVID-19. The repertoire was sequenced with immunoSEQ multiplex PCR; TCRdb's copy has only in-frame clones and lacks some. The table has about 400,000 clones, about 90% seen once. The sample taken for sequencing was PBMCs or T cells enriched from blood (not recorded which). The receptors stem from a woman in her 30s who had recovered from COVID-19. Each CDR3 is given with its conserved first and last residue. Fields, in order: V gene, J gene, clone size, D gene, CDR3 protein, CDR3 DNA. D genes are given only for firm matches. Size is omitted from some rows. Given values are once, few, many or a class for expanded clones.

V gene: TRBV7-9; J gene: TRBJ1-2; clone size: .; D gene: TRBD1; CDR3 protein: CASSYLQGDGGYTF; CDR3 DNA: TGTGCCAGCAGCTATCTACAGGGGGATGGTGGCTACACCTTC
V gene: TRBV5-4; J gene: TRBJ2-1; clone size: .; D gene: .; CDR3 protein: CASSFRRGDEQFF; CDR3 DNA: TGTGCCAGCAGCTTCCGGCGGGGTGATGAGCAGTTCTTC
V gene: TRBV10-3; J gene: TRBJ1-1; clone size: .; D gene: TRBD1; CDR3 protein: CAISEGQGASEAFF; CDR3 DNA: TGTGCCATCAGTGAGGGACAGGGGGCTTCTGAAGCTTTCTTT
V gene: TRBV7-2; J gene: TRBJ2-2; clone size: .; D gene: .; CDR3 protein: CASSSSTNTGELFF; CDR3 DNA: TGTGCCAGCAGCTCATCCACGAACACCGGGGAGCTGTTTTTT
V gene: TRBV28; J gene: TRBJ1-2; clone size: .; D gene: .; CDR3 protein: CASSLWDIRKKDGYTF; CDR3 DNA: TGTGCCAGCAGTTTATGGGACATTAGAAAAAAGGATGGCTACACCTTC
V gene: TRBV27; J gene: TRBJ2-3; clone size: .; D gene: TRBD2; CDR3 protein: CASSRWAGGADTQYF; CDR3 DNA: TGTGCCAGCTCCCGTTGGGCGGGAGGGGCAGATACGCAGTATTTT
V gene: TRBV2; J gene: TRBJ2-7; clone size: .; D gene: TRBD1; CDR3 protein: CASRPRTGSSYEQYF; CDR3 DNA: TGTGCCAGCCGCCCACGGACAGGGAGCTCCTACGAGCAGTACTTC
V gene: TRBV19; J gene: TRBJ1-2; clone size: .; D gene: .; CDR3 protein: CASTWGSANYGYTF; CDR3 DNA: TGTGCCAGTACCTGGGGCAGCGCTAACTATGGCTACACCTTC
V gene: TRBV5-6; J gene: TRBJ2-2; clone size: .; D gene: .; CDR3 protein: CASSPGPRAGELFF; CDR3 DNA: TGTGCCAGCAGCCCGGGCCCCAGGGCCGGGGAGCTGTTTTTT
V gene: TRBV5-4; J gene: TRBJ2-2; clone size: .; D gene: TRBD1; CDR3 protein: CASSPDRGPGELFF; CDR3 DNA: TGTGCCAGCAGCCCGGACAGGGGGCCCGGGGAGCTGTTTTTT
V gene: TRBV27; J gene: TRBJ2-1; clone size: .; D gene: .; CDR3 protein: CASNRGTVSSYNEQFF; CDR3 DNA: TGTGCCAGCAACCGGGGGACAGTGAGCTCCTACAATGAGCAGTTCTTC
V gene: TRBV4-1; J gene: TRBJ2-1; clone size: .; D gene: .; CDR3 protein: CASSQDKSSYNEQFF; CDR3 DNA: TGCGCCAGCAGCCAAGACAAGAGCTCCTACAATGAGCAGTTCTTC
V gene: TRBV28; J gene: TRBJ1-5; clone size: .; D gene: .; CDR3 protein: CASSGVLTGYQPQHF; CDR3 DNA: TGTGCCAGCAGTGGCGTCCTGACAGGTTACCAGCCCCAGCATTTT
V gene: TRBV28; J gene: TRBJ2-7; clone size: once; D gene: .; CDR3 protein: CASSPGVYEQYF; CDR3 DNA: TGTGCCAGTTCCCCGGGGGTCTACGAGCAGTACTTC
V gene: TRBV28; J gene: TRBJ1-5; clone size: .; D gene: .; CDR3 protein: CASSLWGPGRVEPQHF; CDR3 DNA: TGTGCCAGCAGTTTATGGGGCCCAGGCAGGGTCGAGCCCCAGCATTTT
V gene: TRBV6-5; J gene: TRBJ2-2; clone size: .; D gene: TRBD1; CDR3 protein: CASKGDRVYTGELFF; CDR3 DNA: TGTGCCAGCAAGGGGGACAGGGTGTACACCGGGGAGCTGTTTTTT
V gene: TRBV29-1; J gene: TRBJ2-3; clone size: .; D gene: .; CDR3 protein: CSVWQVMDTQYF; CDR3 DNA: TGCAGCGTTTGGCAGGTCATGGATACGCAGTATTTT